The clone carrying this T cell receptor (beta chain) occurred a few times. Its antigen is as yet unknown. These data come from a study of post-analysis software for immune sequencing data. At the level of the study: As for disease course, relapsing-remitting, secondary progressive and progressive-relapsing multiple sclerosis were all included.

Overall study findings and caveats: TRBV segments more frequent in patients than in controls numbered several and included TRBV5-6, TRBV5-1 and TRBV20-1.

cDNA libraries of TCR beta carried unique molecular identifiers. TCRdb re-analysed the PCR reads in MiXCR, keeping a single row per CDR3 protein. There are roughly 540,000 distinct CDR3 sequences in the sample; around 34% occur only once, and roughly 6% lies in the top ten. The CDR3 covers 13 residues. CDR1 and CDR2 (germline): ENHRY, SYGVKD. The germline V and J ends were trimmed by 6 bases and 4 bases, with 12 bases remaining between them. J is TRBJ1-2 and V is TRBV10-3; D is unresolved. Sequenced: blood. The TCR comes from a girl between 2 and 17 years old with multiple sclerosis. The CDR3 is CAIREEGLYGYTF. The DNA of the CDR3 is TGTGCCATCAGGGAAGAGGGTCTCTATGGCTACACCTTC.